Listed below are T cell receptor beta chains from one sample, sequenced in a study of T cell responses to AZD1222 COVID-19 vaccine. The protocol was immunoSEQ multiplex PCR, while the TCRdb copy is restricted to in-frame clones and leaves out a portion. Here the sample spans under 35,000 clones, around nine tenths being singletons. This specimen consisted of peripheral blood, obtained 28 days after the second AZD1222 dose. These receptors all stem from an adult who received the AZD1222 COVID-19 vaccine. CDR3s include the opening cysteine and the closing phenylalanine or tryptophan. Each record gives: CDR3 DNA, CDR3 protein, V gene, clone size, J gene, D gene, CDR3 length. D genes are given only for firm matches. Rows may omit the clone size; those that give it use once, few, many or a size class.

CDR3nt: TGTGCCAGCAGCTTAGCGCATCGCAGTCTATACAATGAGCAGTTCTTC
CDR3aa: CASSLAHRSLYNEQFF
v_gene: TRBV7-2
abundance: .
j_gene: TRBJ2-1
d_gene: .
len: 16

CDR3nt: TGTGCCAGCAGCTTGAAGCGGGGGCCTGGAGGGATGGGTGAGCAGTTCTTC
CDR3aa: CASSLKRGPGGMGEQFF
v_gene: TRBV7-2
abundance: .
j_gene: TRBJ2-1
d_gene: TRBD2
len: 17

CDR3nt: TGCGCCAGCAGCCAGATAGGACAGACTGGAAACACCATATATTTT
CDR3aa: CASSQIGQTGNTIYF
v_gene: TRBV4-1
abundance: .
j_gene: TRBJ1-3
d_gene: .
len: 15

CDR3nt: TGTGCCAGCCGGGACTACAATGAGCAGTTCTTC
CDR3aa: CASRDYNEQFF
v_gene: TRBV12-3/TRBV12-4
abundance: few
j_gene: TRBJ2-1
d_gene: .
len: 11

CDR3nt: TGTGCCAGCAGCTTAGTTTGGGGCACGAGAATATTATCCTACGAGCAGTACTTC
CDR3aa: CASSLVWGTRILSYEQYF
v_gene: TRBV7-2
abundance: .
j_gene: TRBJ2-7
d_gene: .
len: 18

CDR3nt: TGTGCCAGCTCACCAGGGACTACATTGATCTTC
CDR3aa: CASSPGTTLIF
v_gene: TRBV18
abundance: .
j_gene: TRBJ2-1
d_gene: TRBD2
len: 11

CDR3nt: TGTGCCAGCAGCTTAATGGGGGACGGGGAGCTGTTTTTT
CDR3aa: CASSLMGDGELFF
v_gene: TRBV7-3
abundance: .
j_gene: TRBJ2-2
d_gene: .
len: 13

CDR3nt: TGCAGCGTACAGCGGGGGGGCCGGGAGACCCAGTACTTC
CDR3aa: CSVQRGGRETQYF
v_gene: TRBV29-1
abundance: .
j_gene: TRBJ2-5
d_gene: TRBD2
len: 13

CDR3nt: TGTGCCAGCAGCCAAGGGAATATGAACACTGAAGCTTTCTTT
CDR3aa: CASSQGNMNTEAFF
v_gene: TRBV3-1/TRBV3-2
abundance: .
j_gene: TRBJ1-1
d_gene: .
len: 14

CDR3nt: TGTGCCAGCAGTGACTCTTGGGGGGCCTATGGCTACACCTTC
CDR3aa: CASSDSWGAYGYTF
v_gene: TRBV6-4
abundance: once
j_gene: TRBJ1-2
d_gene: .
len: 14

CDR3nt: TGTGCCAGCAGCAAAAGGACAGGGTGGTACGAAAAACTGTTTTTT
CDR3aa: CASSKRTGWYEKLFF
v_gene: TRBV21-1
abundance: .
j_gene: TRBJ1-4
d_gene: .
len: 15

CDR3nt: TGTGCCAGCAGCGTAGGATTGGGGGTAGGGTTCCCTGAAGCTTTCTTT
CDR3aa: CASSVGLGVGFPEAFF
v_gene: TRBV9
abundance: .
j_gene: TRBJ1-1
d_gene: .
len: 16

CDR3nt: TGTGCCAGCAGCTCGCGACTAGCGGGGGAGGGGTCCAATGAGCAGTTCTTC
CDR3aa: CASSSRLAGEGSNEQFF
v_gene: TRBV7-9
abundance: .
j_gene: TRBJ2-1
d_gene: TRBD2
len: 17

CDR3nt: TGCGCCAGCAGCCAAACACCGGGCGGCACTGAAGCTTTCTTT
CDR3aa: CASSQTPGGTEAFF
v_gene: TRBV4-3
abundance: .
j_gene: TRBJ1-1
d_gene: .
len: 14

CDR3nt: TGTGCCAGTACCGGACAGCCAAGGGATGAGCAGTTCTTC
CDR3aa: CASTGQPRDEQFF
v_gene: TRBV19
abundance: .
j_gene: TRBJ2-1
d_gene: .
len: 13

CDR3nt: TGTGCCAGCATCTTCTCTGGGGCCAACGTCCTGACTTTC
CDR3aa: CASIFSGANVLTF
v_gene: TRBV6-5
abundance: .
j_gene: TRBJ2-6
d_gene: .
len: 13

CDR3nt: TGTGCCAGCGAGACAGGGGGCAATTCACCCCTCCACTTT
CDR3aa: CASETGGNSPLHF
v_gene: TRBV6-5
abundance: .
j_gene: TRBJ1-6
d_gene: TRBD1
len: 13

CDR3nt: TGTGCCAGCTGGGACAGAGCAAAAGAGACCCAGTACTTC
CDR3aa: CASWDRAKETQYF
v_gene: TRBV28
abundance: .
j_gene: TRBJ2-5
d_gene: TRBD1
len: 13

CDR3nt: TGTGCCAGTAGTACGGGACAGGGTGGATCGCAGTACTTC
CDR3aa: CASSTGQGGSQYF
v_gene: TRBV19
abundance: .
j_gene: TRBJ2-7
d_gene: TRBD1
len: 13

CDR3nt: TGTGCTAGTGGTTTCTTACACGAGCAGTACTTC
CDR3aa: CASGFLHEQYF
v_gene: TRBV12-5
abundance: .
j_gene: TRBJ2-7
d_gene: .
len: 11

CDR3nt: TGTGCCAGCAGCCCCAGGGGGGCAGGGGCTGGAAACACCATATATTTT
CDR3aa: CASSPRGAGAGNTIYF
v_gene: TRBV7-9
abundance: once
j_gene: TRBJ1-3
d_gene: TRBD1
len: 16

CDR3nt: TGCGCCAGCAGCCAGGAAAGCGGCTACAATGAGCAGTTCTTC
CDR3aa: CASSQESGYNEQFF
v_gene: TRBV4-3
abundance: .
j_gene: TRBJ2-1
d_gene: .
len: 14

CDR3nt: TGTGCCAGCAGCCCCACACCGAAGGTGGAAGCTTTCTTT
CDR3aa: CASSPTPKVEAFF
v_gene: TRBV7-2
abundance: .
j_gene: TRBJ1-1
d_gene: .
len: 13

CDR3nt: TGTGCCTGGAGCGCCTGTTGTCAGCTAATGAACACTGAAGCTTTCTTT
CDR3aa: CAWSACCQLMNTEAFF
v_gene: TRBV30
abundance: .
j_gene: TRBJ1-1
d_gene: .
len: 16

CDR3nt: TGTGCCAGCAGCCTCGACAGGGGGACCTACAATGAGCAGTTCTTC
CDR3aa: CASSLDRGTYNEQFF
v_gene: TRBV6-2/TRBV6-3
abundance: .
j_gene: TRBJ2-1
d_gene: TRBD1
len: 15

CDR3nt: TGTGCCAGCAGCAGGGACAAGAGGAGCCAAGAGACCCAGTACTTC
CDR3aa: CASSRDKRSQETQYF
v_gene: TRBV6-5
abundance: .
j_gene: TRBJ2-5
d_gene: .
len: 15

CDR3nt: TGTGCCAGCAGCCCGGTATCAGGGGGTGAGCAGTTCTTC
CDR3aa: CASSPVSGGEQFF
v_gene: TRBV7-2
abundance: once
j_gene: TRBJ2-1
d_gene: TRBD1
len: 13

CDR3nt: TGTGCCTGGAGTGTACGGGGGGTTCAGCCCCAGCATTTT
CDR3aa: CAWSVRGVQPQHF
v_gene: TRBV30
abundance: .
j_gene: TRBJ1-5
d_gene: .
len: 13

CDR3nt: TGTGCCAGCAGCTTAGGGGGGACAGGGCCTCTGGGGTTCAATCAGCCCCAGCATTTT
CDR3aa: CASSLGGTGPLGFNQPQHF
v_gene: TRBV11-2
abundance: .
j_gene: TRBJ1-5
d_gene: TRBD1
len: 19

CDR3nt: TGTGCCAGTAGTACGACAGGAAGCAATCAGCCCCAGCATTTT
CDR3aa: CASSTTGSNQPQHF
v_gene: TRBV19
abundance: .
j_gene: TRBJ1-5
d_gene: .
len: 14

CDR3nt: TGCAGTGCCGCGAGTCTCTACGAGCAGTACTTC
CDR3aa: CSAASLYEQYF
v_gene: TRBV20-1
abundance: .
j_gene: TRBJ2-7
d_gene: .
len: 11

CDR3nt: TGTGCCAGCAGACCCGGACAGGAAAACACTGAAGCTTTCTTT
CDR3aa: CASRPGQENTEAFF
v_gene: TRBV28
abundance: .
j_gene: TRBJ1-1
d_gene: TRBD1
len: 14

CDR3nt: TGTGCCAGCAGCCAAGACTCCAGCCCGAACACTGAAGCTTTCTTT
CDR3aa: CASSQDSSPNTEAFF
v_gene: TRBV4-2
abundance: .
j_gene: TRBJ1-1
d_gene: .
len: 15

CDR3nt: TGTGCAAGTCGCTTAGCGGGGGACAGGGTTTTCTATGGCTACACCTTC
CDR3aa: CASRLAGDRVFYGYTF
v_gene: TRBV12-2
abundance: once
j_gene: TRBJ1-2
d_gene: .
len: 16

CDR3nt: TGCGCCAGCAGCAGGGGACAGTCGAAACTAGCCAAAAACATTCAGTACTTC
CDR3aa: CASSRGQSKLAKNIQYF
v_gene: TRBV5-1
abundance: once
j_gene: TRBJ2-4
d_gene: TRBD1
len: 17

CDR3nt: TGTGCCAGCAGCTTGGGGGCCACACAGTTAAACACTGAAGCTTTCTTT
CDR3aa: CASSLGATQLNTEAFF
v_gene: TRBV5-4
abundance: .
j_gene: TRBJ1-1
d_gene: .
len: 16

CDR3nt: TGTGCCAGCAGCAGGGATAGAGACGCTTACAAAGTCGGGCACGTCCTGACTTTC
CDR3aa: CASSRDRDAYKVGHVLTF
v_gene: TRBV7-3
abundance: .
j_gene: TRBJ2-6
d_gene: .
len: 18

CDR3nt: TGTGCCAGCAGCCAATCCGGGACCGGGCTAGGTGGCTACACCTTC
CDR3aa: CASSQSGTGLGGYTF
v_gene: TRBV14
abundance: .
j_gene: TRBJ1-2
d_gene: .
len: 15

CDR3nt: TGCGCCAGCAGCCAGGGCCGAAAACTGTTTTTT
CDR3aa: CASSQGRKLFF
v_gene: TRBV4-1
abundance: .
j_gene: TRBJ1-4
d_gene: .
len: 11

CDR3nt: TGTGCCAGCCTCTCGGTCACTGAAGCTTTCTTT
CDR3aa: CASLSVTEAFF
v_gene: TRBV6-5
abundance: .
j_gene: TRBJ1-1
d_gene: .
len: 11

CDR3nt: TGTGCCAGCAGCTTAGATTGGTCTAGCGTATTCTACGAGCAGTACTTC
CDR3aa: CASSLDWSSVFYEQYF
v_gene: TRBV7-2
abundance: .
j_gene: TRBJ2-7
d_gene: .
len: 16

CDR3nt: TGCGCCAGCAGTAATGACAGGGACTATGGCTACACCTTC
CDR3aa: CASSNDRDYGYTF
v_gene: TRBV5-1
abundance: once
j_gene: TRBJ1-2
d_gene: TRBD1
len: 13

CDR3nt: TGTGCCAGCTCACCAGGGCACAGGGGAGGATACGAGCAGTACTTC
CDR3aa: CASSPGHRGGYEQYF
v_gene: TRBV18
abundance: .
j_gene: TRBJ2-7
d_gene: .
len: 15

CDR3nt: TGTGCCAGCAGCCAAGGACAGGGGGCCAGACAGCCCCAGCATTTT
CDR3aa: CASSQGQGARQPQHF
v_gene: TRBV3-1/TRBV3-2
abundance: .
j_gene: TRBJ1-5
d_gene: TRBD1
len: 15

CDR3nt: TGTGCCAGCAGCCAAGATTGGACTAGCGGGGGACCTAGCACAGATACGCAGTATTTT
CDR3aa: CASSQDWTSGGPSTDTQYF
v_gene: TRBV3-1/TRBV3-2
abundance: .
j_gene: TRBJ2-3
d_gene: TRBD2
len: 19

CDR3nt: TGTGCCAGCAGCTTTCAGGACAGGGTATACGAGCAGTACTTC
CDR3aa: CASSFQDRVYEQYF
v_gene: TRBV7-2
abundance: once
j_gene: TRBJ2-7
d_gene: TRBD1
len: 14

CDR3nt: TGTGCCAGCAGCTCCCCAAATAGTGCTCAGCCCCAGCATTTT
CDR3aa: CASSSPNSAQPQHF
v_gene: TRBV7-9
abundance: few
j_gene: TRBJ1-5
d_gene: .
len: 14

CDR3nt: TGTGCCAGCAGCTTATATTTTACAGGTGGCTACACCTTC
CDR3aa: CASSLYFTGGYTF
v_gene: TRBV5-5
abundance: .
j_gene: TRBJ1-2
d_gene: .
len: 13

CDR3nt: TGTGCCAGCAGACCAGGGGGCCATAATTCACCCCTCCACTTT
CDR3aa: CASRPGGHNSPLHF
v_gene: TRBV7-9
abundance: .
j_gene: TRBJ1-6
d_gene: TRBD1
len: 14

CDR3nt: TGTGCCAGCAGCAACCTCCCGCCTCGGGGGCCCCTCACAGATACGCAGTATTTT
CDR3aa: CASSNLPPRGPLTDTQYF
v_gene: TRBV21-1
abundance: .
j_gene: TRBJ2-3
d_gene: .
len: 18

CDR3nt: TGTGCCACCGCCGTGGGTCTGGGGCAGCCCCAGCATTTT
CDR3aa: CATAVGLGQPQHF
v_gene: TRBV5-5
abundance: .
j_gene: TRBJ1-5
d_gene: .
len: 13

CDR3nt: TGTGCCAGCAGCGTAGCTGGGACTAGCGGTTTCCAAGAGACCCAGTACTTC
CDR3aa: CASSVAGTSGFQETQYF
v_gene: TRBV9
abundance: once
j_gene: TRBJ2-5
d_gene: TRBD2
len: 17

CDR3nt: TGTGCCAGCAGCTCGACCACTCGACAGGGGAGCAATCAGCCCCAGCATTTT
CDR3aa: CASSSTTRQGSNQPQHF
v_gene: TRBV7-9
abundance: .
j_gene: TRBJ1-5
d_gene: TRBD1
len: 17

CDR3nt: TGTGCCAGCACTGGGACAGCGAACACTGAAGCTTTCTTT
CDR3aa: CASTGTANTEAFF
v_gene: TRBV28
abundance: .
j_gene: TRBJ1-1
d_gene: TRBD1
len: 13

CDR3nt: TGTGCCAGCAGTTTATCAGGGTACGGCTACACCTTC
CDR3aa: CASSLSGYGYTF
v_gene: TRBV27
abundance: few
j_gene: TRBJ1-2
d_gene: .
len: 12

CDR3nt: TGTGCCAGCAGCCAAGATCCAGGGGGCTTCGGAAACACCATATATTTT
CDR3aa: CASSQDPGGFGNTIYF
v_gene: TRBV3-1/TRBV3-2
abundance: once
j_gene: TRBJ1-3
d_gene: TRBD1
len: 16